This T cell receptor (beta chain) was obtained from a study of blood T cell repertoires in COVID-19. V lost 5 bases to trimming and J lost 2 bases; unmatched junction nucleotides: 10. The CDR3 contains 18 residues. The germline V gene has CDR1 SGHKS and CDR2 YYEKEE (reference sequence). Generated by immunoSEQ multiplex PCR, the TCRdb table keeps only in-frame clones and is missing some. The table shows 240,000 or so clones, with approximately 87% occurring only once. This TCR derives from a man aged 60-69 years with acute or convalescent COVID-19. V and J are TRBV5-5 and TRBJ2-3; 14 nucleotides agree with TRBD2. What was sequenced was peripheral blood. The CDR3 reads CASSQVGTSGRLTDTQYF. The CDR3, as DNA: TGTGCCAGCAGTCAAGTCGGGACTAGCGGGAGACTCACAGATACGCAGTATTTT.